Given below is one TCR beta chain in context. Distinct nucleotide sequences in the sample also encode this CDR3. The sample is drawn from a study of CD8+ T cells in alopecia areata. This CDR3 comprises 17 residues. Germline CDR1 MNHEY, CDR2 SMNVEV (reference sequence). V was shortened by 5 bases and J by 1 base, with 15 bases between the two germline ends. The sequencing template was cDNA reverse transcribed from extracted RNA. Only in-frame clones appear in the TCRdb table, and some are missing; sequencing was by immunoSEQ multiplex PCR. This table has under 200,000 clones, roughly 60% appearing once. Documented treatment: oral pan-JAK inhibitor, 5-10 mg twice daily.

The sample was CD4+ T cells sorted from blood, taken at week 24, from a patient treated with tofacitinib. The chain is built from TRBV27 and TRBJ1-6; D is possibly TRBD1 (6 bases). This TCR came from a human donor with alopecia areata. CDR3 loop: CASSLSRGRSYNSPLHF. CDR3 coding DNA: TGTGCCAGCAGTCTGAGCCGGGGGCGGTCCTATAATTCACCCCTCCACTTT.